Sequencing of this T cell receptor (beta chain) was carried out in a study of blood T cell repertoires in COVID-19. The overall study: Acute-phase and convalescent COVID-19 samples originated in the United States, Italy and Spain. Sources were T cells, B-cell-depleted T cells, or PBMCs; the material itself was cDNA or gDNA.

Enrolled during active infection, Seattle patients were then followed longitudinally. The germline V gene encodes CDR1 SGHRS and CDR2 YFSETQ. CDR3 size: 17 residues. Between the trimmed V and J ends, which lost 5 bases and 0 bases, there was a span of 15 bases. Original methodology: Amplification with reference gene primers provided the estimates of nucleated cell counts. The data were produced by immunoSEQ multiplex PCR, yet TCRdb's version contains in-frame clones alone and is incomplete. The DNA gave D and trimming, while V, J and clone size come from that table. The table lists about 200,000 clones, around 79% of them singletons.

The TCR comes from a woman between 35 and 50 years old with COVID-19, enrolled during active disease. The sequenced material came from peripheral blood. The chain carries TRBV5-1 and TRBJ2-6; perhaps TRBD2 as D (6 bases). CDR3 sequence (DNA): TGCGCCAGCAGATCGGGGGTTGGCGCCTCTGGGGCCAACGTCCTGACTTTC. This gives the protein CASRSGVGASGANVLTF.